The following is a T cell receptor beta chain sequence with its context. This table comes from immunoSEQ multiplex PCR, and its TCRdb copy is limited to in-frame clones, with some not included. The sample has fewer than 350,000 clones, approximately 87% seen once. This sample stems from a study of blood T cell repertoires in COVID-19. Study details: COVID-19 samples, acute and convalescent, were from the United States, Italy and Spain. T cells, B-cell-depleted T cells, or PBMCs supplied cDNA or gDNA.

Trimming stripped 3 bases from V and 6 bases from J, with 14 bases between. The CDR3 contains 15 residues. Germline values: CDR1 SEHNR, CDR2 FQNEAQ (reference sequence). The chain combines TRBV7-9 with TRBJ2-2, with D possibly matching TRBD1 (5 bases). The sequence derives from a woman in her twenties or thirties with COVID-19, enrolled during active disease. The sample consisted of peripheral blood. The chain's CDR3 is CASSLGFRESGELFF. The CDR3 region has the DNA TGTGCCAGCAGCTTGGGCTTCAGGGAATCCGGGGAGCTGTTTTTT.